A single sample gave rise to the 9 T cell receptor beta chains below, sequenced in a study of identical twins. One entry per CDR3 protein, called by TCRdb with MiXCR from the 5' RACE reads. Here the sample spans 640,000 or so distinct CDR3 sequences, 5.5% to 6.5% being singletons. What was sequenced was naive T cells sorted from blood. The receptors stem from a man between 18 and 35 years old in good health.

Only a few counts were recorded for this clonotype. The DNA for the CDR3 is TGTGCCAGCAGCGCGCCCGCCAGGACAACAGATACGCAGTATTTT. It codes for CASSAPARTTDTQYF. The chain combines TRBV6-2 or TRBV6-3 with TRBJ2-3; D perhaps matches TRBD1 (5 bases). This CDR3 comprises 15 residues. Germline-derived CDR1 and CDR2 are MNHEY and SVGEGT. V lost 6 bases and J 3 bases, leaving 16 bases between the germline ends.

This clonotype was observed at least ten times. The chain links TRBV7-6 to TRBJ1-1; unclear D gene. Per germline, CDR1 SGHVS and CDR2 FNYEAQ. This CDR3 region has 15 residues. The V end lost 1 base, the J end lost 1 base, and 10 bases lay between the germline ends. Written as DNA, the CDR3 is TGTGCCAGCAGCTTAGTTGCCAATTCGAACACTGAAGCTTTCTTT. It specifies CASSLVANSNTEAFF.

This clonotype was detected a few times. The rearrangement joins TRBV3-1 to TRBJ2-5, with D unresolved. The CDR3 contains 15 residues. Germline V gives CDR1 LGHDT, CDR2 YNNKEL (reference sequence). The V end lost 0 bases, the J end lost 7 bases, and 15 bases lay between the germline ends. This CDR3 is CASSQDARERRTQYF. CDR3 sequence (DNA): TGTGCCAGCAGCCAAGACGCAAGGGAAAGGCGGACCCAGTACTTC.

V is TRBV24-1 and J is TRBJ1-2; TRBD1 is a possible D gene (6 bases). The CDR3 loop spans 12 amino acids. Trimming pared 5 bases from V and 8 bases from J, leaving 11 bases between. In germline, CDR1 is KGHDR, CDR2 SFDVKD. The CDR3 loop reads CATSGGLEGYTF. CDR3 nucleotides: TGTGCCACCAGTGGGGGGCTGGAGGGCTACACCTTC.

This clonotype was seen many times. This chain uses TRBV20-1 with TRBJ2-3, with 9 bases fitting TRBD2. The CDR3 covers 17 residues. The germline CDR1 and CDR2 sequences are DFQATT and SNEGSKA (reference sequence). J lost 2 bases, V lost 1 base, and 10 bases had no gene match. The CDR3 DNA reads TGCAGTGCTAGAGGCGAATCGACTAGCGGAACCACAGATACGCAGTATTTT. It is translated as CSARGESTSGTTDTQYF.

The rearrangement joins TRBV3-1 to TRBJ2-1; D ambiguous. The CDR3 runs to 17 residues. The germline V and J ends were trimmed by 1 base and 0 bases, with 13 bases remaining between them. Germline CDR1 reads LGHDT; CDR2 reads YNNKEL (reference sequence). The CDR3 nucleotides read TGTGCCAGCAGCCAAGGTTTGCGGAACCTCTCCTACAATGAGCAGTTCTTC. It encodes CASSQGLRNLSYNEQFF.

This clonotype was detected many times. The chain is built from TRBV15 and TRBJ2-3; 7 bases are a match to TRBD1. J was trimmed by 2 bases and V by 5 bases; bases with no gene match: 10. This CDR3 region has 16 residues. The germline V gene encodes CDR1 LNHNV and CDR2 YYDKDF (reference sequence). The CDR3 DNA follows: TGTGCCACCAGCTTATACAGGGGCGCCCTCACAGATACGCAGTATTTT. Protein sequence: CATSLYRGALTDTQYF.

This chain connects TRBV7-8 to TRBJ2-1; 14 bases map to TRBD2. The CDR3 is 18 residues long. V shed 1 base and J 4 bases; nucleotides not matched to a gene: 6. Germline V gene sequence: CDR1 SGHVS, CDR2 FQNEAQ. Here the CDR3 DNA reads TGTGCCAGCAGCTTAGTCAGGACTAGCGGGAGGCCATACAATGAGCAGTTCTTC. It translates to CASSLVRTSGRPYNEQFF.

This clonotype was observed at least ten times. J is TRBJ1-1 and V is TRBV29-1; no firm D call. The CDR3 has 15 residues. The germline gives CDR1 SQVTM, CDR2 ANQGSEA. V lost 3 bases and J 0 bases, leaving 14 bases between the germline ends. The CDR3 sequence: CSVDIPSPLNTEAFF. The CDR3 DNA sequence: TGCAGCGTTGATATCCCGAGCCCCTTGAACACTGAAGCTTTCTTT.